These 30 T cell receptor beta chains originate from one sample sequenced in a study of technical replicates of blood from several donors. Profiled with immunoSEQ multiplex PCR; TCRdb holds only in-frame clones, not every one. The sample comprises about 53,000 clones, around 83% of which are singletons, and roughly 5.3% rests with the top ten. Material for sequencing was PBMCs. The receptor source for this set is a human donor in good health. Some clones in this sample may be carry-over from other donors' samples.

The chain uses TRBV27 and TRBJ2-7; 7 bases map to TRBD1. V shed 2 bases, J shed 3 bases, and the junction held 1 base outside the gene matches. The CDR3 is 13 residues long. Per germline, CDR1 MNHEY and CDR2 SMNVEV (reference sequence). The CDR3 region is CASSLGDSYEQYF. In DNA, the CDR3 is TGTGCCAGCAGTTTAGGGGACAGCTACGAGCAGTACTTC.

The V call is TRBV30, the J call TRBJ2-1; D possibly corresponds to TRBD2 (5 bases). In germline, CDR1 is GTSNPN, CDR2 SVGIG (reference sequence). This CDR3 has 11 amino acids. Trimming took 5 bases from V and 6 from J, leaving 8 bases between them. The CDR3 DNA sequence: TGTGCCTGGGCGGACTCCAATGAGCAGTTCTTC. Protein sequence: CAWADSNEQFF.

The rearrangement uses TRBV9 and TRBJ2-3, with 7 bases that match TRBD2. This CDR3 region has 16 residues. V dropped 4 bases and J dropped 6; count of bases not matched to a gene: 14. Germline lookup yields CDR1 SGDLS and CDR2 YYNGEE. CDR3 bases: TGTGCCAGCAGCCCAACTGGGGGGGGACGTAGCGATACGCAGTATTTT. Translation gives CASSPTGGGRSDTQYF.

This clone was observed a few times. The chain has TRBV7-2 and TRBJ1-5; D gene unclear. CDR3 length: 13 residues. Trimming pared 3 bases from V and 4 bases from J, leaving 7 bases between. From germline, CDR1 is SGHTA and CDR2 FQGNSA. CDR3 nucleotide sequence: TGTGCCAGCAGCTTTGGCCCAAATCAGCCCCAGCATTTT. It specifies CASSFGPNQPQHF.

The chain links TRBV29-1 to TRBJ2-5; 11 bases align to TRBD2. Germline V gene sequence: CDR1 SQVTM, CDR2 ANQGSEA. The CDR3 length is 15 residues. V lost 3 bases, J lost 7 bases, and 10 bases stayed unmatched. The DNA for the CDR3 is TGCAGCGTTGAGTCTAGCGGGGGGCTTCCAGGGACCCAGTACTTC. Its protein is CSVESSGGLPGTQYF.

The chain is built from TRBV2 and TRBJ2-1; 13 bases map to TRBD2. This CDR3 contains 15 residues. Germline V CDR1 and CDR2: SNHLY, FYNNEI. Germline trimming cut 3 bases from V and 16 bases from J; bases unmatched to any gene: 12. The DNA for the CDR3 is TGTGCCAGCAGTGATAGGACTAGCGGGAGTCCCTATTCTTTCTTC. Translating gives CASSDRTSGSPYSFF.

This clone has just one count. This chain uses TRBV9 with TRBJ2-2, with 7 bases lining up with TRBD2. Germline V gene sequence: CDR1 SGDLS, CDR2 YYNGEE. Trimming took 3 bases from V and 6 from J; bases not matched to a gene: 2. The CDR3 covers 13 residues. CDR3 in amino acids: CASSETSSGELFF. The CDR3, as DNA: TGTGCCAGCAGCGAGACTAGCTCCGGGGAGCTGTTTTTT.

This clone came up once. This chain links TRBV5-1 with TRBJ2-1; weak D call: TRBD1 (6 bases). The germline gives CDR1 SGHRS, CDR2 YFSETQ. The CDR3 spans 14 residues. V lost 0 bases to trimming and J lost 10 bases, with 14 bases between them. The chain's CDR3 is CASSLAGAPREQFF. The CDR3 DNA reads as TGCGCCAGCAGCTTGGCAGGGGCACCACGGGAGCAGTTCTTC.

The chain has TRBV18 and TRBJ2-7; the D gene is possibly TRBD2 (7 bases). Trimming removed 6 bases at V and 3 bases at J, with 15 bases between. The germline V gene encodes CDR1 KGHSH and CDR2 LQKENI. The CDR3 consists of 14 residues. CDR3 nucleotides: TGTGCCAGCTCCTCTCCGGGGGGCTTCTACGAGCAGTACTTC. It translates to CASSSPGGFYEQYF.

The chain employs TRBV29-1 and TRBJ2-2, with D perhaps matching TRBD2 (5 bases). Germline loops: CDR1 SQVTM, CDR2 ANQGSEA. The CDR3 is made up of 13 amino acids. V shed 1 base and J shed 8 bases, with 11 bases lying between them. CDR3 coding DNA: TGCAGCGTTGAAGGGCTGACTAAAGGGGAGCTGTTTTTT. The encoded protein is CSVEGLTKGELFF.

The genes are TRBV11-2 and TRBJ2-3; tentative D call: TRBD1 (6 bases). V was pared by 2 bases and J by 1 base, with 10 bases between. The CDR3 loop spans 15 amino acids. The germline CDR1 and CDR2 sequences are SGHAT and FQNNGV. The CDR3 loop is CASSLRAGGTDTQYF. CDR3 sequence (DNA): TGTGCCAGCAGCTTACGGGCAGGGGGCACAGATACGCAGTATTTT.

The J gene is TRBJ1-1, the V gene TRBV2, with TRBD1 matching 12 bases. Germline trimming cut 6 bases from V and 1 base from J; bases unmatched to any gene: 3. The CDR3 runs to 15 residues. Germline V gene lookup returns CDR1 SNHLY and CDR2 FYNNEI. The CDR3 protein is CASRGDRGRNTEAFF. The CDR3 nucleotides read TGTGCCAGCAGGGGGGACAGGGGGCGGAACACTGAAGCTTTCTTT.

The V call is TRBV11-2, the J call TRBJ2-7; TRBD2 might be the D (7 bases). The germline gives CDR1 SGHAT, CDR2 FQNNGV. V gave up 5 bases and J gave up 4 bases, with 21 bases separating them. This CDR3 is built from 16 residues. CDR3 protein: CASSRLGGAVGYEQYF. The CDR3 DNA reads TGTGCCAGCAGCAGGTTAGGGGGGGCGGTAGGGTACGAGCAGTACTTC.

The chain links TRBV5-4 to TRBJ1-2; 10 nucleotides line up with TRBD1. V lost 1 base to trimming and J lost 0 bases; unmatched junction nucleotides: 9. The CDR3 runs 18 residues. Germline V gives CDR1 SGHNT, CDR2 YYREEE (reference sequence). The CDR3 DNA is TGTGCCAGCAGCTTGCCGGGACAGGGGTACCATTCTAACTATGGCTACACCTTC. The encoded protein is CASSLPGQGYHSNYGYTF.

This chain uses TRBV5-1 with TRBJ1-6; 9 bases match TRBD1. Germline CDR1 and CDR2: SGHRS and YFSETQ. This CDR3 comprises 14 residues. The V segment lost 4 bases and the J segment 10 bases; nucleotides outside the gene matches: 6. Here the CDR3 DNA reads TGCGCCAGCAGCAACAGGGGGCGAGAGTCACCCCTCCACTTT. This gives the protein CASSNRGRESPLHF. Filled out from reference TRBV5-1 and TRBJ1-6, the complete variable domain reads KAGVTQTPRYLIKTRGQQVTLSCSPISGHRSVSWYQQTPGQGLQFLFEYFSETQRNKGNFPGRFSGRQFSNSRSEMNVSTLELGDSALYLCASSNRGRESPLHFGNGTRLTVT.

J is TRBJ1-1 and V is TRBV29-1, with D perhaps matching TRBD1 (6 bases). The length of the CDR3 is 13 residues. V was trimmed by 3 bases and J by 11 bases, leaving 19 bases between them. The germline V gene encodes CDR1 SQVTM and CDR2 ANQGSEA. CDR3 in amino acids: CSVEGTTSLGAFF. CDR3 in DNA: TGCAGCGTTGAGGGGACAACAAGCCTGGGGGCTTTCTTT.

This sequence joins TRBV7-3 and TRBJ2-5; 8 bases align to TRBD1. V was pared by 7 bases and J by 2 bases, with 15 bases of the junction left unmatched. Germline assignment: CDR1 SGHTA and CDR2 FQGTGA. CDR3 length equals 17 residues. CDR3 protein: CASNPMIRQGHQETQYF. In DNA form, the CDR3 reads TGTGCCAGCAACCCCATGATTCGACAGGGGCATCAAGAGACCCAGTACTTC.

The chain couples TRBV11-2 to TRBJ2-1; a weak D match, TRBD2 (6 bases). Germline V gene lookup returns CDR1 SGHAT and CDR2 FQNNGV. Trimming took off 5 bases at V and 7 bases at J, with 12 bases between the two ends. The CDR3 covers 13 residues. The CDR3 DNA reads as TGTGCCAGCAGCCAAGTACGGGGGAATGAGCAGTTCTTC. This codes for CASSQVRGNEQFF.

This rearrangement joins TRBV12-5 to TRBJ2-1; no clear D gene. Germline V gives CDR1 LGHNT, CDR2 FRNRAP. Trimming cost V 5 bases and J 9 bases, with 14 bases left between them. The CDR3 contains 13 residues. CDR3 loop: CASGPSGMREQFF. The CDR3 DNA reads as TGTGCTAGTGGTCCCTCAGGTATGCGTGAGCAGTTCTTC.

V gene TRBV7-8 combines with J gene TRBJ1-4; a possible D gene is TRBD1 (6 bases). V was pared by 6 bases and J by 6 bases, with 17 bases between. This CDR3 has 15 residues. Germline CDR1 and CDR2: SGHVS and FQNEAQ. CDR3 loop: CASRESEGGYEKLFF. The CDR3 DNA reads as TGTGCCAGCAGAGAGTCGGAGGGGGGGTATGAAAAACTGTTTTTT.

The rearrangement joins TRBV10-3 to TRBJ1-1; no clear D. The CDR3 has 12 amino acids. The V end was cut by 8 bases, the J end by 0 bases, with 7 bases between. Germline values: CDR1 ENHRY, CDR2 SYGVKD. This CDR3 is CAIGGLNTEAFF. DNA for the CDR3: TGTGCCATCGGAGGGTTGAACACTGAAGCTTTCTTT.

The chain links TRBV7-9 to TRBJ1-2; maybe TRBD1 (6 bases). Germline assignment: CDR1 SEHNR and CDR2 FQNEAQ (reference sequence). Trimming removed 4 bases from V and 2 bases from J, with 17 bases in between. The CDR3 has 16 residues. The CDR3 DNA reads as TGTGCCAGCAGCTCCTACGAGGCGGACAGCAACTATGGCTACACCTTC. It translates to CASSSYEADSNYGYTF.

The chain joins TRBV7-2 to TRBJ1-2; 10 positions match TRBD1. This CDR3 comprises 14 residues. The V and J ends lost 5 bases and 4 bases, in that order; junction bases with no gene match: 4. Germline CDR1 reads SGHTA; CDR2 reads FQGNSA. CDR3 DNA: TGTGCCAGCAGCCGGGACAGGGGAGCCTATGGCTACACCTTC. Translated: CASSRDRGAYGYTF.

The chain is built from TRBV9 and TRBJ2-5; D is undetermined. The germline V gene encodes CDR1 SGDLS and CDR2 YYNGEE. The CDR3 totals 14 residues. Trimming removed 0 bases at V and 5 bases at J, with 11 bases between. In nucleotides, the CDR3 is TGTGCCAGCAGCGTAGATCTCCACCGGGAGACCCAGTACTTC. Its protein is CASSVDLHRETQYF.

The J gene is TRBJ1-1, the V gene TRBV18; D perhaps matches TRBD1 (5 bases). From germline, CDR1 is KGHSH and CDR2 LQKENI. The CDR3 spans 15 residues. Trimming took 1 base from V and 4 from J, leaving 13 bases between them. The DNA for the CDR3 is TGTGCCAGCTCACCACATCAGGGAATGGGCACTGAAGCTTTCTTT. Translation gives CASSPHQGMGTEAFF.

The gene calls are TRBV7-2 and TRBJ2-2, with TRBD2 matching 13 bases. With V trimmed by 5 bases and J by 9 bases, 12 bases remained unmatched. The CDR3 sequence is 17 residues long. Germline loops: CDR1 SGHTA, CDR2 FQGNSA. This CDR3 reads CASSAPLTSGRARELFF. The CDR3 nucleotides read TGTGCCAGCAGCGCACCGCTAACTAGCGGGAGGGCCCGGGAGCTGTTTTTT.

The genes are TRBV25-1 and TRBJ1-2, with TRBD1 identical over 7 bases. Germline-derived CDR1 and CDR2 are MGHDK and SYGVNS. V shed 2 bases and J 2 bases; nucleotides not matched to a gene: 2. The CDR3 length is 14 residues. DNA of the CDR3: TGTGCCAGCAGTGAAGTCAGGGGGAACTATGGCTACACCTTC. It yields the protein CASSEVRGNYGYTF.

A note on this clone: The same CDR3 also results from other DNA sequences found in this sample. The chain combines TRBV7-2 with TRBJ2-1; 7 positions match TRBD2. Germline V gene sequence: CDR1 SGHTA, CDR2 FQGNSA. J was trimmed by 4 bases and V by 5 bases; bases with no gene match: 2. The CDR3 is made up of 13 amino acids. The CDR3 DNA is TGTGCCAGCAGCGGACTAGGGTACAATGAGCAGTTCTTC. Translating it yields CASSGLGYNEQFF.

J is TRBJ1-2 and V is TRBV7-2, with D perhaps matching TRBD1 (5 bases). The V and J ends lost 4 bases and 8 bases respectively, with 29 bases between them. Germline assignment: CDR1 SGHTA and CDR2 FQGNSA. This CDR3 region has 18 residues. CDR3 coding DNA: TGTGCCAGCAGCTCCACCCGCGGGACGTATCTATCCCCTATCGGCTACACCTTC. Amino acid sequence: CASSSTRGTYLSPIGYTF.

The CDR3 region is CASSVFNYGYTF. The CDR3 DNA is TGTGCCAGTAGTGTATTCAACTATGGCTACACCTTC. The gene calls are TRBV19 and TRBJ1-2, with D unclear. V lost 5 bases, J lost 2 bases, and 6 bases lay in between. CDR1 and CDR2 (germline): LNHDA, SQIVND (reference sequence). The CDR3 sequence is 12 residues long.